The TCR beta chain under discussion was sequenced for a study of blood T cell repertoires in COVID-19. At the level of the study: Material from acute and convalescent COVID-19 was sourced from the United States, Italy and Spain. The cDNA or gDNA used as material had been derived from T cells, B-cell-depleted T cells, or PBMCs.

Here immunoSEQ multiplex PCR was the method, and the copy in TCRdb shows in-frame clones only, minus some. The table has almost 200,000 clones, about 76% seen once; the top ten hold around 5.4%. The CDR3 has 15 amino acids. Per the germline V gene, CDR1 is SGHVS and CDR2 is FNYEAQ. Germline trimming cut 4 bases from V and 5 bases from J; bases unmatched to any gene: 8. The Seattle patients, enrolled during active infection, were followed longitudinally. The clonotype comes from a woman in her thirties or forties with COVID-19, enrolled during active disease. The chain combines TRBV7-6 with TRBJ2-5; 9 nucleotides align to TRBD2. Sequencing used peripheral blood. Here the CDR3 DNA reads TGTGCCAGCAGCTCTAGCGGGACGGAAGCGGAGACCCAGTACTTC. Translating it yields CASSSSGTEAETQYF. Using reference TRBV7-6 and TRBJ2-5 for the parts outside the CDR3, the full variable domain is GAGVSQSPRYKVTKRGQDVALRCDPISGHVSLYWYRQALGQGPEFLTYFNYEAQQDKSGLPNDRFSAERPEGSISTLTIQRTEQRDSAMYRCASSSSGTEAETQYFGPGTRLLVL.